The sequence of this T cell receptor beta chain was determined in a study of blood T cells in healthy people across ages. Study background: The capture of about one barcoded beta molecule per two T cells was achieved by template switching.

With respect to this clonotype: Its antigen is currently unknown.

Primers used in a second PCR of roughly 6 to 12 cycles were a sample-barcoded 5' primer and a J-beta primer mix. Every molecule of cDNA carried a tag from a template-switch adaptor with 12 random nucleotides. MiXCR, applied by TCRdb to the 5' RACE reads, yields one record per CDR3 protein. The data hold hundreds of thousands of distinct CDR3 sequences, with less than 45% observed a single time. Total RNA amounts of at least 6 micrograms were extracted per sample. With 3 bases removed from V and 4 bases from J, the gap between germline ends came to 11 bases. Germline-derived CDR1 and CDR2 are WNHNN and SYGVQD (reference sequence). The CDR3 extends over 14 amino acids. Overall study results and limits: Estimates based on one million T cells were treated as lower bounds.

The sequence was collected from an elderly man in good health. Sequences were obtained from blood. The V and J genes are TRBV10-1 and TRBJ2-3; D gene ambiguous. This CDR3 is CASSDLIGPDTQYF. CDR3 DNA: TGCGCCAGCAGTGACTTGATAGGGCCAGATACGCAGTATTTT.